One TCR beta chain is described in this entry. The antigen is undetermined. This specimen comes from a study of OX40 agonist ivuxolimab in advanced cancers. Whole-study context: Ivuxolimab is an agonistic anti-OX40 (CD134) antibody, and patients were treated with it. Study-level findings and limits: Among the lowest levels of clonal expansion were found in partial responders at 0.1-3.0 mg/kg.

Assay used: immunoSEQ multiplex PCR; TCRdb lists only in-frame clones, some missing. The table includes about 70,000 clones, approximately 89% detected once. Trimming pared 9 bases from V and 8 bases from J, leaving 11 bases between. Germline V gene lookup returns CDR1 MNHEY and CDR2 SVGAGI. The length of the CDR3 is 12 residues. The rearrangement uses TRBV6-5 and TRBJ1-6; possibly TRBD1 for D (6 bases). Material: CD4+ or CD8+ T cells sorted from blood, obtained in a trial of the OX40 agonist ivuxolimab. This TCR was sampled from an adult with an advanced solid tumor such as melanoma, head and neck, liver or kidney cancer. The CDR3 nucleotides are TGTGCCAGTAGGGGGACCTATTCACCCCTCCACTTT. Translation gives CASRGTYSPLHF.